Presented here are 17 T cell receptor beta chains from one specimen sequenced in a study of metastatic and nonmetastatic thyroid tumors. No patient received treatment before thyroid surgery. TCRdb reprocessed the PCR reads using MiXCR. The sample lists roughly 90,000 clones, 14% to 15% occurring once. The sequenced sample was blood. The receptors stem from a female donor with papillary thyroid cancer or a benign thyroid nodule (not recorded which). Some clones in this sample may be carry-over from other donors' samples.

This clone occurred many times. The chain combines TRBV2 with TRBJ2-7; 9 bases are a match to TRBD1. Trimming took 6 bases from V and 3 from J; bases not matched to a gene: 9. CDR1 and CDR2 (germline): SNHLY, FYNNEI. This CDR3 has 15 amino acids. The CDR3 DNA reads as TGTGCCAGCAGCCCCGGACAGGGGATTTACTACGAGCAGTACTTC. Its protein is CASSPGQGIYYEQYF.

This clone was seen at least ten times. Here the CDR3 reads CASSLVPGQGVEQYF. The CDR3, as DNA: TGTGCCAGCAGCTTAGTTCCGGGACAGGGGGTTGAGCAGTACTTC. The chain employs TRBV7-2 and TRBJ2-7, with TRBD1 identical over 11 bases. J lost 7 bases, V lost 1 base, and 6 bases had no gene match. CDR1 is SGHTA, CDR2 FQGNSA, per germline. The CDR3 covers 15 residues.

About this clone itself: An end of the junction differs from the germline gene, which may be a read error. The V gene is TRBV3-1, the J gene TRBJ1-1; 12 bases fit TRBD1. From germline, CDR1 is LGHDT and CDR2 YNNKEL (reference sequence). The CDR3 is 14 amino acids. The CDR3 DNA is TGTGTCAGCAGCCAGGGGGACAGGGGGCGCCGAACTTTCTTT. It is translated as CVSSQGDRGRRTFF.

The chain recombines TRBV4-1 with TRBJ2-3; TRBD2 matches at 9 bases. The J segment lost 4 bases and the V segment lost 0 bases, leaving 11 bases of the junction unmatched. There are 18 residues in the CDR3. CDR1 and CDR2 from the germline V gene are MGHRA and YSYEKL. CDR3 in DNA: TGCGCCAGCAGCCAAGAGGTGTCGAGCGGGGGGTGGGCAGATACGCAGTATTTT. Translation gives CASSQEVSSGGWADTQYF.

Turning to this clone: A much larger clone lies one base from this, so it may be a read error. The genes are TRBV11-2 and TRBJ2-7; D uncertain. The CDR3 extends over 12 amino acids. Germline V gene data show CDR1 as SGHAT and CDR2 as FQNNGV. V was clipped by 0 bases and J by 12 bases, with 12 bases between them. The CDR3 DNA reads TGTGCCAGCAGCTTAGACATCGTCAAGAGGTACTTC. It encodes CASSLDIVKRYF.

The table lists this clone with many counts. The chain uses TRBV20-1 and TRBJ2-7, with 9 bases aligning to TRBD2. CDR1 and CDR2 (germline): DFQATT, SNEGSKA (reference sequence). The CDR3 sequence is 14 residues long. Germline trimming cut 6 bases from V and 2 bases from J; bases unmatched to any gene: 8. In DNA form, the CDR3 reads TGCAGTGCCCCCCGACTAGCGGAAACCTACGAGCAGTACTTC. Its protein product is CSAPRLAETYEQYF.

This clone showed up many times. V gene TRBV2 combines with J gene TRBJ2-7; TRBD1 agrees at 11 bases. CDR3 length: 15 amino acids. V was clipped by 6 bases and J by 6 bases; unmatched bases: 10. CDR1 and CDR2 (germline): SNHLY, FYNNEI. Here the CDR3 DNA reads TGTGCCAGCAGAGCCGACGGACAGGGGGCTGTCGAGCAGTACTTC. Protein product: CASRADGQGAVEQYF.

This clone was recorded at least ten times. The chain has TRBV6-1 and TRBJ2-1; 11 positions agree with TRBD1. CDR1 is MNHNS, CDR2 SASEGT, per germline. This CDR3 contains 14 residues. V trimming: 10 bases; J trimming: 0 bases; junction bases outside the gene matches: 2. The CDR3 reads CATGTGGSYNEQFF. The CDR3 DNA follows: TGTGCCACCGGGACAGGGGGCTCCTACAATGAGCAGTTCTTC.

This clone was recorded many times. The V gene is TRBV7-2, the J gene TRBJ2-7, with TRBD2 identical over 8 bases. The CDR3 spans 15 residues. With 5 bases clipped from V and 3 bases from J, the junction kept 9 bases outside the gene matches. Germline values: CDR1 SGHTA, CDR2 FQGNSA. DNA for the CDR3: TGTGCCAGCAGCCTACGGGGCGGGGGGCTCTACGAGCAGTACTTC. Protein product: CASSLRGGGLYEQYF. Looking up the rest from reference TRBV7-2 and TRBJ2-7 gives the full variable domain: GAGVSQSPSNKVTEKGKDVELRCDPISGHTALYWYRQSLGQGLEFLIYFQGNSAPDKSGLPSDRFSAERTGGSVSTLTIQRTQQEDSAVYLCASSLRGGGLYEQYFGPGTRLTVT.

This clone was seen ten or more times. The chain recombines TRBV4-1 with TRBJ1-6, with TRBD1 matching over 7 bases. Germline values: CDR1 MGHRA, CDR2 YSYEKL. V lost 1 base and J lost 7; bases outside the gene matches: 4. The CDR3 spans 15 residues. The CDR3 sequence is CASSQAEQGNSPLHF. Written as DNA, the CDR3 is TGCGCCAGCAGCCAAGCTGAACAGGGGAATTCACCCCTCCACTTT.

This clone appeared many times. The chain combines TRBV6-1 with TRBJ1-2, with TRBD1 as a possible D gene (5 bases). CDR1 MNHNS and CDR2 SASEGT come from the germline V gene. Trimming cost V 8 bases and J 3 bases, with 25 bases left between them. This CDR3 contains 17 residues. Here the CDR3 DNA reads TGTGCCAGCCTGGGTCGCGGGACGAAAGGAGGTTACTATGGCTACACCTTC. Its translation is CASLGRGTKGGYYGYTF.

This clone has ten or more counts. At one end the junction does not follow the germline gene, possibly because of a read error. This rearrangement joins TRBV11-2 to TRBJ2-5; the match to TRBD1 covers 7 bases. Germline V gives CDR1 SGHAT, CDR2 FQNNGV. The CDR3 contains 17 residues. In nucleotides, the CDR3 is TGTGCCAGCAGCCACCTAAGAGGGGGCACGCCCCAAAAGACCCAGTACTTC. It specifies CASSHLRGGTPQKTQYF.

A remark on this clone: A read error is possible here, since a much larger clone lies one base away. The J gene is TRBJ2-3, the V gene TRBV30; no definite D call. The CDR3 length is 12 residues. Germline CDR1 GTSNPN, CDR2 SVGIG (reference sequence). The V end was cut by 5 bases, the J end by 14 bases, with 20 bases between. DNA of the CDR3: TGTGCCTGGTCCCGGGCCCCCGCCTTTCGGTATTTT. This encodes CAWSRAPAFRYF.

This clone was seen repeatedly, ten times or more. V is TRBV12-3 or TRBV12-4 and J is TRBJ2-3, with D uncertain. The CDR3 spans 11 residues. The ends were cut back, 6 bases at V and 7 bases at J, with 8 bases in the middle. CDR3: CASRSFYTQYF. The CDR3 nucleotides are TGTGCCAGCAGGAGTTTCTATACGCAGTATTTT.

This clone has a count of ten or more. J is TRBJ2-3 and V is TRBV4-2; 12 nucleotides agree with TRBD2. The CDR3 has 16 amino acids. V lost 4 bases and J lost 6; bases outside the gene matches: 8. Germline V gene lookup returns CDR1 LGHNA and CDR2 YNFKEQ. The CDR3 region is CASSRTSGAASDTQYF. The CDR3 nucleotides read TGTGCCAGCAGCCGGACTAGCGGGGCCGCGAGTGATACGCAGTATTTT.

Many counts were recorded for this clone. The chain couples TRBV5-6 to TRBJ2-2; the D gene is possibly TRBD2 (5 bases). CDR1 and CDR2 (germline): SGHDT, YYEEEE. V was clipped by 2 bases and J by 0 bases, with 11 bases between them. The CDR3 length is 16 residues. For the CDR3, the DNA is TGTGCCAGCAGCTTTGGGTTGACTACGAACACCGGGGAGCTGTTTTTT. Amino acids: CASSFGLTTNTGELFF.

This clone was observed at least ten times. The rearrangement links TRBV10-3 to TRBJ1-3; D perhaps matches TRBD1 (6 bases). CDR1 ENHRY and CDR2 SYGVKD come from the germline V gene. Deletions cut 2 bases from V and 4 bases from J, with 9 bases between. The CDR3 is 14 residues long. This CDR3 reads CAISERTAGNTIYF. CDR3 DNA: TGTGCCATCAGTGAGCGGACAGCCGGAAACACCATATATTTT.